The clone carrying this T cell receptor (beta chain) was seen a handful of times. This record comes from a study of patients and donors after allogeneic stem cell transplantation. CDR3 length: 13 amino acids. The germline V and J ends were trimmed by 2 bases and 5 bases, with 9 bases remaining between them. Per the germline V gene, CDR1 is MGHDK and CDR2 is SYGVNS. TCRdb re-called the RT-PCR reads with MiXCR, one entry per CDR3 protein. The table includes 16,000 or so distinct CDR3 sequences, 27% detected once. This chain links TRBV25-1 with TRBJ1-2, with D possibly matching TRBD1 (5 bases). The source of this sequence is a human donor who was either an allogeneic HSCT recipient or a stem cell or donor lymphocyte infusion donor (not recorded which). It is not recorded whose cells these are; they may come from a transplant donor. Sequences were obtained from blood, either unsorted or a sorted T cell fraction (not recorded which). CDR3 nucleotides: TGTGCCAGCAGTGAACAGGGTTGGTATGGCTACACCTTC. Its protein product is CASSEQGWYGYTF.